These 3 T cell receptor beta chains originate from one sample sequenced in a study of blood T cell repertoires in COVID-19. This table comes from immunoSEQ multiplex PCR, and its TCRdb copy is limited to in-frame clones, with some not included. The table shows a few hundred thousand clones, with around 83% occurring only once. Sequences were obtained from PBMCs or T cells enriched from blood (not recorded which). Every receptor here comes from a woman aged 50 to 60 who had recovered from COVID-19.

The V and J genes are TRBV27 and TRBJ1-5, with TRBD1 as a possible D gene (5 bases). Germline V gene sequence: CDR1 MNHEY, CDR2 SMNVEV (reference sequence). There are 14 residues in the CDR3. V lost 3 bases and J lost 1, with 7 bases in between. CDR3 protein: CASSFSGSNQPQHF. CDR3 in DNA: TGTGCCAGCAGTTTCTCAGGGAGCAATCAGCCCCAGCATTTT.

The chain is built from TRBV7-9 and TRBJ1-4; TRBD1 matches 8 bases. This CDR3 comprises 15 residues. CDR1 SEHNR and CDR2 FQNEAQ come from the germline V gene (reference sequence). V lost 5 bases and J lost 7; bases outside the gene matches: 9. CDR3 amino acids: CASSLPQGGSEKLFF. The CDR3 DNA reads TGTGCCAGCAGCCTACCACAGGGGGGTAGTGAAAAACTGTTTTTT.

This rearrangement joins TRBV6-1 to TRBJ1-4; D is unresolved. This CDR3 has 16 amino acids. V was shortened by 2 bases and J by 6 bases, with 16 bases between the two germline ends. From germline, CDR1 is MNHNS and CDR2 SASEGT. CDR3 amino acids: CASSEFLAALDEKLFF. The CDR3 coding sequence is TGTGCCAGCAGTGAATTTTTGGCGGCGTTGGATGAAAAACTGTTTTTT.